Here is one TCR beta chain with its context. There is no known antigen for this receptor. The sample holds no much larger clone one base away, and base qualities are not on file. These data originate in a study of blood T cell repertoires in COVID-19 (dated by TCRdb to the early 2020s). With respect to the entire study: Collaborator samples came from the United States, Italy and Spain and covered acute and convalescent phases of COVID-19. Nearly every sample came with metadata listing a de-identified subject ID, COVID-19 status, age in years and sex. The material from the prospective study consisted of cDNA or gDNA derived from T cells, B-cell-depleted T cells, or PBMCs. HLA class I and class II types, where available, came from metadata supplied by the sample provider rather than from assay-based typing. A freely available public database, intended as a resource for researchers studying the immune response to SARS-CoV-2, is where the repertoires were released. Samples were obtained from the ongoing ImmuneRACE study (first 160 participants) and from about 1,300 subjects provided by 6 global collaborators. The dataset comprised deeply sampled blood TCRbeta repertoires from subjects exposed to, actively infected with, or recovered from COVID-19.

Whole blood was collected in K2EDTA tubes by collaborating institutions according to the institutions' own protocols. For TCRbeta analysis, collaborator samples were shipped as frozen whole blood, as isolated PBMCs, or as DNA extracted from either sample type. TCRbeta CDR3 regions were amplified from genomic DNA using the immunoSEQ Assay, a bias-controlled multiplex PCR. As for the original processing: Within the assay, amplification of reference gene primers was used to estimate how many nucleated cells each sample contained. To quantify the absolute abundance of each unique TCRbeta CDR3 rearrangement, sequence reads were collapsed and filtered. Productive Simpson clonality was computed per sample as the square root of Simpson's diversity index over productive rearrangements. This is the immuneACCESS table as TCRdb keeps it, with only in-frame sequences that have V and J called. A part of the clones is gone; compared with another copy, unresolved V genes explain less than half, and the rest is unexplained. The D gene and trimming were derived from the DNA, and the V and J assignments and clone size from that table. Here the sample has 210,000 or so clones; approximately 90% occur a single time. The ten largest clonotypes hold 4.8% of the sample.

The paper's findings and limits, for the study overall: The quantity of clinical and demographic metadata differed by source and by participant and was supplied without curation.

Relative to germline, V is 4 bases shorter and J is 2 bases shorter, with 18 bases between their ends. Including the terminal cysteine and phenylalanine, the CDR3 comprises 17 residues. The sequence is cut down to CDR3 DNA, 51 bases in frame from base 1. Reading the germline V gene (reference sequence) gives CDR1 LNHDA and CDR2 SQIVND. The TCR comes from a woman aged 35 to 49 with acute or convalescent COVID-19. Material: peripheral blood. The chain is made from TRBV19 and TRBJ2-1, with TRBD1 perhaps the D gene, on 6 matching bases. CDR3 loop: CASSRSTTGQPYNEQFF. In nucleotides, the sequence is TGTGCCAGTAGTAGATCCACTACCGGACAGCCCTACAATGAGCAGTTCTTC. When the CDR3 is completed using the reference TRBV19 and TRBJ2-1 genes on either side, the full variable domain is DGGITQSPKYLFRKEGQNVTLSCEQNLNHDAMYWYRQDPGQGLRLIYYSQIVNDFQKGDIAEGYSVSREKKESFPLTVTSAQKNPTAFYLCASSRSTTGQPYNEQFFGPGTRLTVL.